A single sample gave rise to the 20 T cell receptor beta chains below, sequenced in a study of CXCR3-negative and CXCR3-positive naive CD8 T cells. These receptors have no identified antigens. Study-wide points: Naive CXCR3-positive cells had TRB CDR3s more hydrophobic than those of CXCR3-negative naive cells.

5' RACE that incorporated UMI labels was used to prepare the TRB cDNA libraries. TCRdb re-called the 5' RACE reads and shows each CDR3 protein once, DNA omitted. This sample contains about 150,000 distinct CDR3 sequences. Sequencing used naive CXCR3+ CD8+ T cells from blood. The subset here: CD45RO-CCR7+CD27+CD95- naive CD8+ T cells expressing CXCR3 (TNR3+). The receptors here all came from a human donor in good health. Some clones in this sample may be carry-over from other donors' samples.

The chain has TRBV7-6 and TRBJ2-5; TCRdb picks TRBD2, but there is no DNA to check that call. Germline V gives CDR1 SGHVS, CDR2 FNYEAQ. This CDR3 comprises 20 residues. CDR3 amino acids: CASSLAAGLAGVRAGETQYF. The full variable domain, in which reference TRBV7-6 and TRBJ2-5 provide the parts outside the CDR3, is GAGVSQSPRYKVTKRGQDVALRCDPISGHVSLYWYRQALGQGPEFLTYFNYEAQQDKSGLPNDRFSAERPEGSISTLTIQRTEQRDSAMYRCASSLAAGLAGVRAGETQYFGPGTRLLVL.

The rearrangement joins TRBV4-3 to TRBJ1-1. The length of the CDR3 is 13 residues. CDR1 is LGHNA and CDR2 is YSLEER in the germline V gene. The CDR3 loop is CASSQGGNTEAFF.

The CDR3 sequence is CASSSGEETQYF. V is TRBV11-2 and J is TRBJ2-5; the D gene TCRdb calls, TRBD2, cannot be checked with no DNA. Germline CDR1 is SGHAT and CDR2 is FQNNGV. The CDR3 consists of 12 residues.

The rearrangement uses TRBV30 and TRBJ2-7; TCRdb proposes TRBD2, but this gene call is untestable without DNA. The CDR3 runs 14 residues. Germline loops: CDR1 GTSNPN, CDR2 SVGIG (reference sequence). CDR3 region: CAWRREALNYEQYF.

This chain joins TRBV29-1 and TRBJ2-1; the TCRdb D gene call, TRBD1, has no DNA to confirm it. Germline V gene lookup returns CDR1 SQVTM and CDR2 ANQGSEA. The CDR3 covers 17 residues. Here the CDR3 reads CSVGPLGKAGSYNEQFF.

The genes are TRBV4-3 and TRBJ1-1; with no DNA, the TCRdb D assignment of TRBD1 cannot be verified. CDR3 length: 16 amino acids. Germline V lookup: CDR1 LGHNA, CDR2 YSLEER. CDR3: CASSQDFWGAGTEAFF.

The rearrangement links TRBV2 to TRBJ2-1; TCRdb selects TRBD1, and the lack of DNA leaves this call unchecked. The V gene's germline CDR1 is SNHLY and CDR2 FYNNEI. The CDR3 has 15 amino acids. CDR3: CASTPNRGPEYEQFF.

The V call is TRBV16, the J call TRBJ2-1; as DNA is missing, the TRBD2 call by TCRdb cannot be tested. The germline V gene encodes CDR1 KGHSY and CDR2 FQNENV. The CDR3 has 13 amino acids. The CDR3 spells CAIWEGKRNEQFF.

This chain uses TRBV2 with TRBJ1-5; TCRdb outputs TRBD1, but without DNA this stays unchecked. CDR3 length equals 13 residues. CDR1 is SNHLY and CDR2 is FYNNEI in the germline V gene. CDR3 in amino acids: CASSQGSNQPQHF.

V usage is TRBV29-1 and J usage is TRBJ2-5; TCRdb picks TRBD1, but there is no DNA to check that call. The CDR3 runs to 12 residues. Looked up from germline, CDR1 is SQVTM and CDR2 is ANQGSEA. CDR3 residues: CSVGGLRETQYF.

The rearrangement uses TRBV11-2 and TRBJ2-7. Germline CDR1 SGHAT, CDR2 FQNNGV. This CDR3 contains 17 residues. CDR3 in amino acids: CASSDGPTVNFDDEQYF.

V usage is TRBV6-6 and J usage is TRBJ2-5; the D call of TRBD1 rests on TCRdb alone, since no DNA is present to check it. CDR1 is MNHNY, CDR2 SVGAGI, per germline (reference sequence). This CDR3 spans 14 amino acids. CDR3 sequence reads: CASSYAGAKETQYF.

The chain combines TRBV29-1 with TRBJ1-1; without DNA, the TCRdb call of TRBD1 cannot be checked. This CDR3 comprises 13 residues. Germline CDR1 and CDR2: SQVTM and ANQGSEA. The CDR3: CSVESTGGSGAFF.

The CDR3 protein is CSVMGTSGGSNEQFF. V is TRBV29-1 and J is TRBJ2-1; TCRdb names TRBD2, which stays unverified in the absence of DNA. The CDR3 extends over 15 amino acids. CDR1 and CDR2 from the germline V gene are SQVTM and ANQGSEA.

The chain combines TRBV19 with TRBJ1-5; no DNA is available, so the TRBD1 call from TCRdb remains unchecked. This CDR3 has 13 amino acids. Germline V gene lookup returns CDR1 LNHDA and CDR2 SQIVND (reference sequence). CDR3 sequence reads: CASKGQGYQPQHF.

The genes are TRBV7-9 and TRBJ2-2; the D call of TRBD1 rests on TCRdb alone, since no DNA is present to check it. The length of the CDR3 is 15 residues. Germline-derived CDR1 and CDR2 are SEHNR and FQNEAQ (reference sequence). The CDR3 protein is CASSPGQAGVGELFF. Using reference TRBV7-9 and TRBJ2-2 for the parts outside the CDR3, the full variable domain is DTGVSQNPRHKITKRGQNVTFRCDPISEHNRLYWYRQTLGQGPEFLTYFQNEAQLEKSRLLSDRFSAERPKGSFSTLEIQRTEQGDSAMYLCASSPGQAGVGELFFGEGSRLTVL.

The gene calls are TRBV15 and TRBJ2-3; TCRdb's D call, TRBD2, is unchecked because there is no DNA. This CDR3 contains 18 residues. Germline CDR1 LNHNV, CDR2 YYDKDF (reference sequence). CDR3 amino acids: CATSRGAWTSGNTDTQYF.

The V call is TRBV6-5, the J call TRBJ1-5. The CDR3 has 13 amino acids. Germline CDR1 MNHEY, CDR2 SVGAGI. The chain's CDR3 is CASSYEINQPQHF.

The genes are TRBV5-4 and TRBJ1-2; the TCRdb D gene call, TRBD1, has no DNA to confirm it. Germline CDR1 is SGHNT and CDR2 is YYREEE (reference sequence). CDR3 length equals 18 residues. The CDR3 region is CASSPSPGTGAEDYGYTF.

The chain combines TRBV20-1 with TRBJ2-1; TCRdb names TRBD2, which stays unverified in the absence of DNA. CDR3 length: 13 residues. The germline V gene encodes CDR1 DFQATT and CDR2 SNEGSKA (reference sequence). This CDR3 reads CSRKSSSYNEQFF.